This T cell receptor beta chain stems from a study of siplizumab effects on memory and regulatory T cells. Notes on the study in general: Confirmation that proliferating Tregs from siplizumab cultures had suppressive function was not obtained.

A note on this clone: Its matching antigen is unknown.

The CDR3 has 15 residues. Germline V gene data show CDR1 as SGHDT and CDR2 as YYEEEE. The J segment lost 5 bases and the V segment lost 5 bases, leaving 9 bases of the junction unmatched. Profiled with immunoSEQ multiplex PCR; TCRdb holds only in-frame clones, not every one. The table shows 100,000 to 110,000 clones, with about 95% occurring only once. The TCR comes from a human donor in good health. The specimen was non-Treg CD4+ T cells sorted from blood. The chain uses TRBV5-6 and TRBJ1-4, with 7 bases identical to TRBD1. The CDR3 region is CASSSNRGGNEKLFF. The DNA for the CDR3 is TGTGCCAGCAGTTCTAACAGGGGAGGGAATGAAAAACTGTTTTTT.